The clone carrying this TCR beta chain was recorded many times. The data belong to a study of T cells in Graves' hyperthyroidism and ophthalmopathy. The CDR3 consists of 11 residues. V was clipped by 3 bases and J by 15 bases, with 12 bases between them. Germline V gene sequence: CDR1 SNHLY, CDR2 FYNNEI. Patients with ophthalmopathy all had a Clinical Activity Score of at least 3, a NOSPECS grade of at least 4 and duration under 3 months. For the diagnoses, clinical symptoms, serum thyroxine and TRAb, thyroid ultrasound and orbital computed tomography were used. PBMCs were obtained from 7.5 to 10 ml fresh peripheral blood. Authors of the study amplified TCR beta CDR3 regions from RNA transcripts. Primed by the HTBI set, a first-round RT-PCR was run on the TCR CDR3. TCRdb reprocessed the multiplex PCR reads with MiXCR, giving one entry per CDR3 protein. In the table there are roughly 350,000 distinct CDR3 sequences, around 15% of which are singletons.

The rearrangement links TRBV2 to TRBJ2-1; no clear D. This TCR was recovered from a woman between 40 and 50 years old with Graves' ophthalmopathy. Sequences were obtained from blood. CDR3 residues: CASSDQGYPFF. CDR3 nucleotides: TGTGCCAGCAGTGATCAAGGCTATCCGTTCTTC.